The clone carrying this TCR beta chain was counted many times. Its antigen is undetermined. Time point reported: newly diagnosed GD, antithyroid drugs for less than 3 months. TCR sequences were obtained from RNA taken from PBMCs. Both iRepertoire HTBI primers and Arm-PCR of CDR3 regions were used to build the TCR beta libraries. MiXCR was run by TCRdb on the multiplex PCR reads, yielding one entry per CDR3 protein. The sample has 580,000 or so distinct CDR3 sequences, more than 15% seen once; the top ten hold around 11%. The CDR3 consists of 16 residues. The ends were cut back, 5 bases at V and 2 bases at J, with 16 bases in the middle. CDR1 MNHEY and CDR2 SVGEGT come from the germline V gene. These data are taken from a study of regulatory T cells in long-lasting Graves disease. General study results and limits: TRBV28, TRBJ1-2 and TRBJ2-5 emerged as the favored segments in persistent disease.

This sample also belongs to another study, concerning T cells in Graves' hyperthyroidism and ophthalmopathy. From that report: Blood also carried most thyroid clonotypes expanded above 0.001.

This specimen consisted of peripheral blood mononuclear cells (PBMCs), obtained at new diagnosis, from a patient treated with antithyroid drugs. The TCR originated in a man between 18 and 35 years old with Graves disease. The gene calls are TRBV6-2 or TRBV6-3 and TRBJ1-5, with D perhaps TRBD1 (5 bases). CDR3 loop: CASSEDWGKRNQPQHF. The CDR3, as DNA: TGTGCCAGCAGTGAAGATTGGGGGAAGCGCAATCAGCCCCAGCATTTT.